Presented here are 6 T cell receptor beta chains from one specimen sequenced in a study of sequential checkpoint blockade in melanoma (dated by TCRdb to about 2019). What the treatment or condition label conveys for this sample: randomized to nivolumab then ipilimumab (arm A) or the reverse (arm B). Library preparation used the immunoSEQ multiplex PCR assay. In its TCRdb copy, this immuneACCESS table keeps in-frame sequences only and misses some clones. Where compared with another copy, unresolved V genes explain less than half of these, and the others have no known cause. The sample profile shows 20,000 to 25,000 clones; 27% of them were found once. The ten most abundant clones make up 6.7% of the sample. The specimen was tumor tissue (inferred from file names), collected from a patient given nivolumab and ipilimumab in sequence. All receptors derive from a human donor with melanoma.

This chain links TRBV28 with TRBJ1-1; TRBD1 matches at 7 bases. Per germline, CDR1 MDHEN and CDR2 SYDVKM. V dropped 7 bases and J dropped 5; count of bases not matched to a gene: 7. The CDR3 totals 13 residues. CDR3: CASKGGQRTEAFF. The CDR3 bases are TGTGCCAGCAAAGGGGGCCAACGGACTGAAGCTTTCTTT. The variable domain in full, completed from reference TRBV28 and TRBJ1-1, reads DVKVTQSSRYLVKRTGEKVFLECVQDMDHENMFWYRQDPGLGLRLIYFSYDVKMKEKGDIPEGYSVSREKKERFSLILESASTNQTSMYLCASKGGQRTEAFFGQGTRLTVV.

The V and J genes are TRBV5-1 and TRBJ2-7; D possibly corresponds to TRBD2 (7 bases). Trimming stripped 4 bases from V and 0 bases from J, with 14 bases between. This CDR3 has 15 residues. The germline V gene has CDR1 SGHRS and CDR2 YFSETQ. The CDR3 nucleotides read TGCGCCAGCAGCCCCCCGGGGGGCAGCTCCTACGAGCAGTACTTC. Its protein product is CASSPPGGSSYEQYF.

This clone was counted between two and nine times. The chain recombines TRBV9 with TRBJ1-2; unclear D gene. This CDR3 has 12 amino acids. The ends were cut back, 2 bases at V and 7 bases at J, with 9 bases in the middle. Looked up from germline, CDR1 is SGDLS and CDR2 is YYNGEE. The CDR3 sequence: CASSVGGSGYTF. The CDR3 DNA sequence: TGTGCCAGCAGCGTTGGCGGATCTGGCTACACCTTC.

This clone occurred many times. This chain connects TRBV6-8 to TRBJ1-2, with D unclear. From germline, CDR1 is MNHGY and CDR2 SAAAGT. CDR3 length: 14 residues. V dropped 0 bases and J dropped 5 bases, with 10 bases sitting between them. CDR3 DNA sequence: TGTGCCAGCAGTTACTCGTTACAGCCGTATGGCTACACCTTC. This gives the protein CASSYSLQPYGYTF.

In its sample, this clone was seen many times. This sequence joins TRBV11-3 and TRBJ1-1; D is undetermined. Trimming stripped 5 bases from V and 6 bases from J, with 19 bases between. This CDR3 spans 15 amino acids. The germline V gene has CDR1 SGHNT and CDR2 YENEEA. CDR3 coding DNA: TGTGCCAGCAGCACACAGAGGAGTTTTAACGCTGAAGCTTTCTTT. It encodes CASSTQRSFNAEAFF.

The rearrangement uses TRBV5-1 and TRBJ2-7; 7 nucleotides align to TRBD2. From germline, CDR1 is SGHRS and CDR2 YFSETQ. The CDR3 is made up of 16 amino acids. V shed 3 bases, J shed 2 bases, and the junction held 11 bases outside the gene matches. The CDR3 nucleotides read TGCGCCAGCAGCTCGACCGGGACTACACTACCCTACGAGCAGTACTTC. This gives the protein CASSSTGTTLPYEQYF.